The clone carrying this T cell receptor beta chain has ten or more counts. CDR1 is SGHRS, CDR2 YFSETQ, per germline. This CDR3 region has 16 residues. Trimming removed 3 bases from V and 2 bases from J; junction bases left unmatched: 5. Through Arm-PCR of CDR3 regions and iRepertoire HTBI primers, TCR beta libraries were built. A single record per CDR3 protein comes from TCRdb applying MiXCR to the multiplex PCR reads. The sample shows around 500,000 distinct CDR3 sequences, roughly 15% of them seen only once. Time point noted: newly diagnosed GD, antithyroid drugs for less than 3 months. Extracted RNA from PBMCs served as the source of the TCR library. The record originates from a study of regulatory T cells in long-lasting Graves disease. The sample was also linked to a second study, of T cells in Graves' hyperthyroidism and ophthalmopathy.

V and J are TRBV5-1 and TRBJ2-5; 12 bases agree with TRBD2. This clonotype was obtained from a woman in her forties or fifties with Graves disease. Source: peripheral blood mononuclear cells (PBMCs), taken at new diagnosis, from a patient treated with antithyroid drugs. The CDR3 sequence is CASSSGLAGIQETQYF. The DNA of the CDR3 is TGCGCCAGCAGCTCCGGACTAGCGGGGATTCAAGAGACCCAGTACTTC.